Listed here are 23 T cell receptor beta chains from one sample, sequenced in a study of OX40 agonist ivuxolimab in advanced cancers. Generated by immunoSEQ multiplex PCR, the TCRdb table keeps only in-frame clones and is missing some. The table lists around 78,000 clones, around 87% of them singletons. The sequenced sample was CD4+ or CD8+ T cells sorted from blood, obtained in a trial of the OX40 agonist ivuxolimab. These receptor sequences come from an adult with an advanced solid tumor such as melanoma, head and neck, liver or kidney cancer.

The V call is TRBV15, the J call TRBJ1-4, with a weak D call TRBD1 (6 bases). Germline CDR1 and CDR2: LNHNV and YYDKDF (reference sequence). CDR3 length: 15 amino acids. The ends were cut back, 1 base at V and 7 bases at J, with 13 bases in the middle. The CDR3 coding sequence is TGTGCCACCAGCAGAGGCCAGGGGTATGGTGAAAAACTGTTTTTT. It translates to CATSRGQGYGEKLFF.

The chain employs TRBV11-2 and TRBJ1-3; tentative D call: TRBD1 (5 bases). The CDR3 is 15 residues long. V was trimmed by 5 bases and J by 8 bases, leaving 19 bases between them. Germline lookup yields CDR1 SGHAT and CDR2 FQNNGV. CDR3 sequence (DNA): TGTGCCAGCAGCCTCCAGCAGACAGTGTTGGACACCATATATTTT. Its translation: CASSLQQTVLDTIYF.

This chain uses TRBV9 with TRBJ2-1; D gene uncertain. The CDR3 totals 15 residues. V was clipped by 4 bases and J by 0 bases, with 11 bases between them. Germline-derived CDR1 and CDR2 are SGDLS and YYNGEE. The CDR3 here is CASSPTRLSYNEQFF. CDR3 coding DNA: TGTGCCAGCAGCCCCACCCGGCTCTCCTACAATGAGCAGTTCTTC.

The CDR3 is CASTPTDTQYF. CDR3 sequence (DNA): TGTGCCAGCACCCCCACTGATACGCAGTATTTT. The chain employs TRBV7-9 and TRBJ2-3; no firm D call. CDR3 length equals 11 residues. Germline-derived CDR1 and CDR2 are SEHNR and FQNEAQ (reference sequence). Trimming pared 7 bases from V and 6 bases from J, leaving 8 bases between. The full variable domain, completed using reference TRBV7-9 and TRBJ2-3, is DTGVSQNPRHKITKRGQNVTFRCDPISEHNRLYWYRQTLGQGPEFLTYFQNEAQLEKSRLLSDRFSAERPKGSFSTLEIQRTEQGDSAMYLCASTPTDTQYFGPGTRLTVL.

The chain couples TRBV4-1 to TRBJ2-3; D perhaps matches TRBD1 (6 bases). Germline-derived CDR1 and CDR2 are MGHRA and YSYEKL. V was pared by 4 bases and J by 1 base, with 18 bases between. The CDR3 extends over 17 amino acids. CDR3 in DNA: TGCGCCAGCAGCCGACAACAGGGTGGTTGGGGCACAGATACGCAGTATTTT. Translating gives CASSRQQGGWGTDTQYF.

CDR3 sequence (DNA): TGCGCCAGCAGCAACGCCGGGACAGAAGTTAATGAGCAGTTCTTC. It yields the protein CASSNAGTEVNEQFF. The chain recombines TRBV5-1 with TRBJ2-1, with 7 bases fitting TRBD1. CDR1 and CDR2 from the germline V gene are SGHRS and YFSETQ. V dropped 4 bases and J dropped 7; count of bases not matched to a gene: 11. CDR3 length: 15 residues. Supplemented by reference TRBV5-1 and TRBJ2-1, the full variable domain reads KAGVTQTPRYLIKTRGQQVTLSCSPISGHRSVSWYQQTPGQGLQFLFEYFSETQRNKGNFPGRFSGRQFSNSRSEMNVSTLELGDSALYLCASSNAGTEVNEQFFGPGTRLTVL.

J is TRBJ2-7 and V is TRBV6-1; the match to TRBD2 covers 10 bases. After removal of 6 bases from V and 5 bases from J, the junction contained 7 bases not matched to a gene. The V gene's germline CDR1 is MNHNS and CDR2 SASEGT. The CDR3 loop spans 14 amino acids. CDR3 sequence (DNA): TGTGCCAGCAGGAGAAGCGGGAGGGCCGACGAGCAGTACTTC. It encodes CASRRSGRADEQYF.

This chain links TRBV6-6 with TRBJ2-3, with TRBD1 as a possible D gene (6 bases). The germline V gene encodes CDR1 MNHNY and CDR2 SVGAGI (reference sequence). This CDR3 comprises 14 residues. V was pared by 5 bases and J by 4 bases, with 13 bases between. The chain's CDR3 is CASSQRQDSDTQYF. CDR3 nucleotide sequence: TGTGCCAGCAGTCAAAGACAGGACTCAGATACGCAGTATTTT.

About this clone: A read error may account for a junction end that differs from germline. The chain couples TRBV5-6 to TRBJ2-2, with D perhaps matching TRBD2 (6 bases). Germline V gives CDR1 SGHDT, CDR2 YYEEEE. This CDR3 region has 14 residues. CDR3 sequence: CASSLVAGTGELFF. CDR3 nucleotides: TGTGCCAGCAGCTTGGTGGCGGGGACCGGAGAGCTGTTTTTT.

CDR3 bases: TGTGCCAGCAGCTCCCGGGAGCTAAAAGGCTCCTACGAGCAGTACTTC. Encoded protein: CASSSRELKGSYEQYF. The rearrangement uses TRBV7-8 and TRBJ2-5; possibly TRBD2 for D (6 bases). The DNA end is more similar to TRBJ2-7, so the J call may be wrong. CDR1 is SGHVS and CDR2 is FQNEAQ in the germline V gene. The CDR3 length is 16 residues.

The chain carries TRBV6-5 and TRBJ2-3; D might be TRBD2 (6 bases). The CDR3 contains 15 residues. Trimming removed 2 bases from V and 7 bases from J, with 16 bases in between. Germline V gene sequence: CDR1 MNHEY, CDR2 SVGAGI. The CDR3 DNA sequence: TGTGCCAGCAGTTACGGGATTAGCGCGGGAAATACGCAGTATTTT. It yields the protein CASSYGISAGNTQYF.

This chain uses TRBV4-1 with TRBJ2-7; TRBD1 aligns across 7 bases. Per germline, CDR1 MGHRA and CDR2 YSYEKL. J lost 5 bases, V lost 0 bases, and 10 bases had no gene match. CDR3 length: 16 amino acids. CDR3 region: CASSQDRRDRAHEQYF. The CDR3 DNA follows: TGCGCCAGCAGCCAAGATAGGCGAGACAGGGCCCACGAGCAGTACTTC.

V and J are TRBV5-1 and TRBJ2-1; 7 bases agree with TRBD2. CDR3 size: 15 residues. The V and J ends lost 0 bases and 6 bases, in that order; junction bases with no gene match: 6. CDR1 is SGHRS, CDR2 YFSETQ, per germline. The CDR3 spells CASSLGGLDGNEQFF. The CDR3 DNA reads TGCGCCAGCAGCTTGGGCGGACTAGACGGCAATGAGCAGTTCTTC.

This clone was seen only a few times. The chain joins TRBV4-1 to TRBJ2-4; 8 bases agree with TRBD1. With 0 bases clipped from V and 0 bases from J, the junction kept 1 base outside the gene matches. This CDR3 is 16 amino acids long. Germline V lookup: CDR1 MGHRA, CDR2 YSYEKL. The CDR3 nucleotides read TGCGCCAGCAGCCAAGACAGGGGGCTAGCCAAAAACATTCAGTACTTC. It is translated as CASSQDRGLAKNIQYF.

This clone was observed a single time. The rearrangement uses TRBV4-1 and TRBJ2-7; D not certain. CDR3 length: 13 residues. The ends were cut back, 3 bases at V and 7 bases at J, with 13 bases in the middle. In germline, CDR1 is MGHRA, CDR2 YSYEKL. The CDR3 reads CASSQLGMYEQYF. CDR3 nucleotide sequence: TGCGCCAGCAGCCAGCTCGGAATGTATGAGCAGTACTTC.

This clone was counted only a few times. The chain recombines TRBV11-3 with TRBJ2-7; 8 nucleotides agree with TRBD1. Losses at the gene ends were 0 bases for V and 3 bases for J; bases not matched to a gene: 10. This CDR3 is 17 amino acids long. Germline loops: CDR1 SGHNT, CDR2 YENEEA. As DNA, the CDR3 is TGTGCCAGCAGCTTAGATAAGTTGGGGACAGGTGGCTACGAGCAGTACTTC. The encoded protein is CASSLDKLGTGGYEQYF.

The chain has TRBV14 and TRBJ2-5; TRBD2 agrees at 8 bases. The germline gives CDR1 SGHDN, CDR2 FVKESK. V shed 3 bases and J 1 base; nucleotides not matched to a gene: 19. The CDR3 has 20 amino acids. CDR3 sequence reads: CASSQGPWAGGPTPQETQYF. CDR3 bases: TGTGCCAGCAGCCAGGGCCCCTGGGCGGGAGGTCCCACCCCCCAAGAGACCCAGTACTTC.

V usage is TRBV4-1 and J usage is TRBJ2-3; TRBD2 aligns across 13 bases. Per the germline V gene, CDR1 is MGHRA and CDR2 is YSYEKL. The CDR3 is 18 amino acids. Germline trimming cut 2 bases from V and 3 bases from J; bases unmatched to any gene: 8. CDR3 DNA: TGCGCCAGCAGCCAACCTTTACTAGCGGGAGGGTTAACAGATACGCAGTATTTT. Translation gives CASSQPLLAGGLTDTQYF.

The chain employs TRBV10-3 and TRBJ2-1; 11 bases fit TRBD2. In germline, CDR1 is ENHRY, CDR2 SYGVKD. V was pared by 6 bases and J by 5 bases, with 15 bases of the junction left unmatched. This CDR3 comprises 18 residues. DNA for the CDR3: TGTGCCATCAGAAGTGATGGACTAGCGGGTAACCTGGACAATGAGCAGTTCTTC. Encoded protein: CAIRSDGLAGNLDNEQFF.

V usage is TRBV18 and J usage is TRBJ2-7; D possibly uses TRBD1 or TRBD2 (5 bases each). V was clipped by 3 bases and J by 0 bases, with 12 bases between them. Germline V lookup: CDR1 KGHSH, CDR2 LQKENI. This CDR3 has 15 amino acids. This chain's CDR3 is CASSPRGTSSYEQYF. CDR3 DNA sequence: TGTGCCAGCTCACCGAGGGGCACGAGCTCCTACGAGCAGTACTTC.

As to this clone: This sample includes further DNA sequences coding for the same CDR3. This sequence joins TRBV6-1 and TRBJ2-7; TRBD1 agrees at 7 bases. The J segment lost 4 bases and the V segment lost 1 base, leaving 4 bases of the junction unmatched. CDR1 is MNHNS and CDR2 is SASEGT in the germline V gene. The CDR3 spans 14 residues. The CDR3 region is CASSEGGTAYEQYF. CDR3 DNA: TGTGCCAGCAGTGAAGGAGGGACAGCATACGAGCAGTACTTC.

V gene TRBV18 combines with J gene TRBJ1-1; 8 bases fit TRBD1. Germline V gene sequence: CDR1 KGHSH, CDR2 LQKENI. The V gene end was trimmed by 3 bases and the J gene end by 2 bases; junction bases not matched to a gene: 11. The CDR3 runs 17 residues. The CDR3 region is CASSPLQGVDGNTEAFF. The CDR3 bases are TGTGCCAGCTCACCTCTACAGGGGGTTGATGGAAACACTGAAGCTTTCTTT. The full variable domain, rest sourced from reference TRBV18 and TRBJ1-1, is NAGVMQNPRHLVRRRGQEARLRCSPMKGHSHVYWYRQLPEEGLKFMVYLQKENIIDESGMPKERFSAEFPKEGPSILRIQQVVRGDSAAYFCASSPLQGVDGNTEAFFGQGTRLTVV.

The chain recombines TRBV19 with TRBJ2-2; D ambiguous. The V and J ends lost 2 bases and 5 bases respectively, with 12 bases between them. The CDR3 consists of 15 residues. Germline assignment: CDR1 LNHDA and CDR2 SQIVND (reference sequence). The CDR3 DNA sequence: TGTGCCAGTAGTATACTGGACCCAACGACCGGGGAGCTGTTTTTT. Protein product: CASSILDPTTGELFF.